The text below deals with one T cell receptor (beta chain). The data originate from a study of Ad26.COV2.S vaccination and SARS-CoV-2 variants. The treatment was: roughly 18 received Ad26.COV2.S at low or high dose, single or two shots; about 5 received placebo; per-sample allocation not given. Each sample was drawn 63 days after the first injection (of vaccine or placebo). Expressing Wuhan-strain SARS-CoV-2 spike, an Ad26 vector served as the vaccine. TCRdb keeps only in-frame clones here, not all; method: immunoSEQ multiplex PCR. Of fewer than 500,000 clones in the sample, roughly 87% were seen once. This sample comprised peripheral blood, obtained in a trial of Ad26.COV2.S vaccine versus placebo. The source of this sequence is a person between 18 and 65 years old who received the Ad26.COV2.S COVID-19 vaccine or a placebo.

The CDR3 sequence is CASSLQTGGQTEAFF. The CDR3, as DNA: TGTGCCAGCTCACTTCAGACAGGGGGCCAAACTGAAGCTTTCTTT. The chain couples TRBV18 to TRBJ1-1, with 10 bases aligning to TRBD1. Germline CDR1 reads KGHSH; CDR2 reads LQKENI. There are 15 residues in the CDR3. V dropped 4 bases and J dropped 5; count of bases not matched to a gene: 7. The full variable domain, completed using reference TRBV18 and TRBJ1-1, is NAGVMQNPRHLVRRRGQEARLRCSPMKGHSHVYWYRQLPEEGLKFMVYLQKENIIDESGMPKERFSAEFPKEGPSILRIQQVVRGDSAAYFCASSLQTGGQTEAFFGQGTRLTVV.